This T cell receptor beta chain comes out of a study of T-cell reconstitution after alpha-beta-depleted transplantation in children. Broader study findings: Some patients' high day-60 TCRbeta diversity was attributed to recipient cells surviving conditioning. Fresh T-cell production supplied most of the T-cell counts and diversity seen one year after transplant.

This CDR3 contains 16 residues. Trimming left V 4 bases short and J 2 bases short, with 19 bases between. Germline V CDR1 and CDR2: DFQATT, SNEGSKA (reference sequence). Researchers prepared the TCRbeta library using unique molecular identifiers, the study reports. Each CDR3 protein is one row after TCRdb ran MiXCR on the PCR reads. The table includes about 350,000 distinct CDR3 sequences, roughly 15% detected once. This clonotype was seen only a few times. What it binds is unknown. The material was PBMCs, mostly from graft donor cells, obtained 360 days after TCRalphabeta/CD19-depleted stem cell transplant. This clonotype was obtained from a male patient aged 2 to 9 who had a stem cell transplant for acute lymphoblastic leukemia, so the T cells may come from the graft donor. This chain uses TRBV20-1 with TRBJ2-3; D is unclear. CDR3 nucleotides: TGCAGTGCTAACCTTCTGACTCTTTACAACACAGATACGCAGTATTTT. Its translation: CSANLLTLYNTDTQYF.